These T cell receptor beta chains were read from a single sample in a study of T cell responses to AZD1222 COVID-19 vaccine. TCRdb's table, derived via immunoSEQ multiplex PCR, lists solely in-frame clones and lacks some. The data hold 120,000 or so clones, with more than 80% observed a single time. The input for sequencing was peripheral blood, taken on day 0 of AZD1222 vaccination. These TCRs come from an adult in good health. The CDR3 runs from the conserved cysteine through the conserved F or W. A D gene is named only where the DNA matches it firmly. Not every row has a clone size; where given, it reads once, few, many or a size class.

v_call: TRBV7-6; clone_size: -; j_call: TRBJ1-1; d_call: -; cdr3_aa: CASSLARGSGMNTEAFF; cdr3_nt: TGTGCCAGCAGCTTAGCGCGGGGATCTGGGATGAACACTGAAGCTTTCTTT
v_call: TRBV5-4; clone_size: -; j_call: TRBJ1-6; d_call: -; cdr3_aa: CASSFDRGFSPLHF; cdr3_nt: TGTGCCAGCAGCTTTGATAGGGGTTTTTCACCCCTCCACTTT
v_call: TRBV5-8; clone_size: -; j_call: TRBJ2-7; d_call: -; cdr3_aa: CASSRLGWDYEQYF; cdr3_nt: TGTGCCAGCAGCCGCCTGGGGTGGGACTACGAGCAGTACTTC
v_call: TRBV6-5; clone_size: -; j_call: TRBJ2-6; d_call: -; cdr3_aa: CASSSLIPGANVLTF; cdr3_nt: TGTGCCAGCAGTTCCCTTATCCCTGGGGCCAACGTCCTGACTTTC
v_call: TRBV19; clone_size: -; j_call: TRBJ1-5; d_call: TRBD1; cdr3_aa: CASRPGQVSFSNQPQHF; cdr3_nt: TGTGCCAGTCGCCCGGGACAGGTCTCTTTTAGTAATCAGCCCCAGCATTTT
v_call: TRBV30; clone_size: once; j_call: TRBJ1-4; d_call: TRBD1; cdr3_aa: CAWNRGFADNEKLFF; cdr3_nt: TGTGCCTGGAACAGGGGGTTTGCAGATAATGAAAAACTGTTTTTT
v_call: TRBV12-3/TRBV12-4; clone_size: -; j_call: TRBJ2-2; d_call: -; cdr3_aa: CASSLPTGELFF; cdr3_nt: TGTGCCAGCAGTTTGCCTACGGGGGAGCTGTTTTTT
v_call: TRBV3-1/TRBV3-2; clone_size: few; j_call: TRBJ1-3; d_call: -; cdr3_aa: CASSPRTAISGNTIYF; cdr3_nt: TGTGCCAGCAGCCCTCGGACGGCCATCTCTGGAAACACCATATATTTT
v_call: TRBV2; clone_size: once; j_call: TRBJ2-3; d_call: -; cdr3_aa: CASSPGETQYF; cdr3_nt: TGTGCCAGCAGCCCTGGGGAAACGCAGTATTTT
v_call: TRBV28; clone_size: -; j_call: TRBJ1-6; d_call: TRBD1; cdr3_aa: CASRKGQGRNSPLHF; cdr3_nt: TGTGCCAGCAGAAAGGGACAGGGGAGAAATTCACCCCTCCACTTT
v_call: TRBV1; clone_size: -; j_call: TRBJ2-7; d_call: -; cdr3_aa: CTSSQVDPPRYEQYF; cdr3_nt: TGCACCAGCAGCCAAGTAGATCCCCCACGCTACGAGCAGTACTTC
v_call: TRBV7-2; clone_size: -; j_call: TRBJ2-7; d_call: -; cdr3_aa: CASSLIAGGGYEQYF; cdr3_nt: TGTGCCAGCAGCTTAATCGCAGGAGGAGGCTACGAGCAGTACTTC
v_call: TRBV27; clone_size: -; j_call: TRBJ2-7; d_call: TRBD1; cdr3_aa: CASRGGQGRSYEQYF; cdr3_nt: TGTGCCAGCAGGGGGGGACAGGGCCGCTCCTACGAGCAGTACTTC
v_call: TRBV7-9; clone_size: -; j_call: TRBJ1-1; d_call: TRBD1; cdr3_aa: CASSLIGDRFFSLNTEAFF; cdr3_nt: TGTGCCAGCAGCCTTATCGGGGACAGGTTCTTTTCCTTGAACACTGAAGCTTTCTTT
v_call: TRBV7-2; clone_size: -; j_call: TRBJ1-2; d_call: -; cdr3_aa: CASSGRRGQSLSIGGYTF; cdr3_nt: TGTGCCAGCTCCGGGAGACGTGGACAGTCCCTGTCCATAGGTGGCTACACCTTC